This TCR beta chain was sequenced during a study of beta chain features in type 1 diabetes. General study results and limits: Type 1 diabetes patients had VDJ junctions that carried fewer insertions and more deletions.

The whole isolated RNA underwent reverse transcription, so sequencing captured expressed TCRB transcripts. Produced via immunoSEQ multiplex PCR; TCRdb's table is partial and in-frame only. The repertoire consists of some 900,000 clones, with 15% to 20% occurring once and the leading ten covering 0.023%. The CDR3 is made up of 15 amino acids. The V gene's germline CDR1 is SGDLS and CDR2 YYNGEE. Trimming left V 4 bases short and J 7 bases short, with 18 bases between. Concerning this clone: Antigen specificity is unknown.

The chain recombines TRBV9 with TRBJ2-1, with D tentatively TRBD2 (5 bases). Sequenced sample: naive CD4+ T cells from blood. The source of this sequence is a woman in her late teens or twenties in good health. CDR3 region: CASSQVALGLNEQFF. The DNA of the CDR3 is TGTGCCAGCAGCCAAGTGGCACTAGGCTTGAATGAGCAGTTCTTC. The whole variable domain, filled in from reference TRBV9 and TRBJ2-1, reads DSGVTQTPKHLITATGQRVTLRCSPRSGDLSVYWYQQSLDQGLQFLIQYYNGEERAKGNILERFSAQQFPDLHSELNLSSLELGDSALYFCASSQVALGLNEQFFGPGTRLTVL.